These T cell receptor beta chains were read from a single sample in a study of T cells expressing NK-cell markers. After re-calling the 5' RACE reads, TCRdb lists one entry per CDR3 protein, DNA absent. The clone table shows some 500,000 distinct CDR3 sequences, with the ten largest holding almost 1.5%. Source material: blood T cells: a sorted CD56 or NKG2C T cell subset, CD4+ or CD8+ T cells, or bulk PBMC T cells (not recorded which). The receptors stem from a woman aged 45-59 years in good health. Both conserved end residues are part of each CDR3.

j_call v_call cdr3_aa
TRBJ2-1 TRBV10-2 CASSESSSGRFF
TRBJ2-3 TRBV7-8 CATGPRAGNTDTQYF
TRBJ2-5 TRBV7-8 CASSNTGGPQFAQYF
TRBJ2-1 TRBV4-1 CASSQDRPFGIDEQFF
TRBJ2-1 TRBV7-2 CASSLASSGYNEQFF
TRBJ2-1 TRBV5-1 CASDRGGNSYNEQFF
TRBJ2-1 TRBV24-1 CATSPTGMPYNEQFF
TRBJ2-1 TRBV5-1 CASSAGLDGANEQFF
TRBJ2-2 TRBV7-8 CASSAGWGYPGELFF
TRBJ2-5 TRBV6-5 CASSATGRGETQYF
TRBJ2-2 TRBV3-1 CASSQMSLAGELFF
TRBJ1-2 TRBV18 CASSPGGVRDGYTF
TRBJ2-7 TRBV6-5 CASSHSFEQYF
TRBJ1-1 TRBV6-5 CASSPNLGTEAFF
TRBJ1-2 TRBV6-1 CASSVGSYGYTF
TRBJ2-7 TRBV4-2 CASSVGDQSYEQYF
TRBJ2-1 TRBV7-8 CASSFFGGDEQFF
TRBJ1-1 TRBV9 CASSVGNMNTEAFF
TRBJ1-2 TRBV19 CASSQPGGGVGYTF
TRBJ2-5 TRBV29-1 CRNLLAKETQYF
TRBJ1-1 TRBV6-6 CASNGQGTGGTEAFF
TRBJ2-5 TRBV11-2 CASRTVIGSQETQYF
TRBJ2-5 TRBV24-1 CATSDLRTSGSQETQYF
TRBJ2-1 TRBV7-2 CASSLDAIGAGQFF
TRBJ1-3 TRBV5-1 CASSSAGTGNTIYF
TRBJ1-2 TRBV29-1 CSAIVDRGSYGYTF
TRBJ2-1 TRBV24-1 CATSDSARASNEQFF
TRBJ2-7 TRBV5-1 CASSSTRVDEQYF
TRBJ2-2 TRBV7-2 CASSLDISTGELFF
TRBJ1-1 TRBV29-1 CSVWDRGLTEAFF
TRBJ2-7 TRBV12-3/TRBV12-4 CASSLVDRVGNEQYF
TRBJ1-1 TRBV7-8 CASSSRDRALGTEAFF
TRBJ2-1 TRBV29-1 CGGLYQNNEQFF
TRBJ1-6 TRBV16 CASSPQEFSPLHF
TRBJ1-1 TRBV5-1 CASSLWGGSTEAFF
TRBJ1-2 TRBV13 CASSLGLVRYGYTF
TRBJ2-1 TRBV20-1 CSAPPPSAGPYNEQFF
TRBJ1-3 TRBV29-1 CSVSQGGYGNTIYF
TRBJ1-6 TRBV12-3/TRBV12-4 CASRTGGLGSPLHF
TRBJ2-1 TRBV12-3/TRBV12-4 CASRVGAGANNEQFF
TRBJ2-7 TRBV3-1 CASSQDHRAGYEQYF
TRBJ2-1 TRBV25-1 CASSELAGLAGGSYNEQFF
TRBJ2-2 TRBV10-2 CATGGSGKNTGELFF
TRBJ2-4 TRBV15 CATSRDQGQQNIQYF
TRBJ2-1 TRBV7-9 CASSPSKVTTEEQFF
TRBJ2-3 TRBV14 CASSPLKRSPDTQYF
TRBJ2-5 TRBV11-1 CASSLALAEKTQYF
TRBJ1-6 TRBV6-5 CASSPGQGYSPLHF
TRBJ2-2 TRBV24-1 CATRPRAGLNTGELFF
TRBJ2-2 TRBV18 CASSPLRGPNTGELFF
TRBJ1-2 TRBV5-1 CASSPTYGYTF
TRBJ1-5 TRBV6-4 CASRAGTDQPQHF
TRBJ2-1 TRBV18 CASSPIRLAGRNEQFF
TRBJ2-2 TRBV20-1 CSAMGLPNTGELFF
TRBJ1-2 TRBV29-1 CSVEPWGRPGGYTF